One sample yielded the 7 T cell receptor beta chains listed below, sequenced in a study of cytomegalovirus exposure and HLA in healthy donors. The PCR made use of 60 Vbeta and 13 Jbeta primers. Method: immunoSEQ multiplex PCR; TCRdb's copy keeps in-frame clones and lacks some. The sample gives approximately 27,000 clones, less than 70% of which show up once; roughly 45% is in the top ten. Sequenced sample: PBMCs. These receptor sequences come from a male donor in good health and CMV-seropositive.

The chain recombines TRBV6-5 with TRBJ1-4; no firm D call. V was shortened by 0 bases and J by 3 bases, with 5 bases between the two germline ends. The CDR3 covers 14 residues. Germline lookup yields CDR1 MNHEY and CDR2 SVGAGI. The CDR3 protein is CASSYSRANEKLFF. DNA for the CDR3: TGTGCCAGCAGTTACTCGCGGGCTAATGAAAAACTGTTTTTT.

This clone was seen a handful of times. The CDR3 here is CASSLRGSANSGNTIYF. The CDR3 region has the DNA TGTGCCAGCAGCCTCAGAGGATCGGCAAACTCTGGAAACACCATATATTTT. V usage is TRBV14 and J usage is TRBJ1-3, with D hard to call. CDR3 length equals 17 residues. Germline values: CDR1 SGHDN, CDR2 FVKESK. Trimming took off 4 bases at V and 0 bases at J, with 16 bases between the two ends.

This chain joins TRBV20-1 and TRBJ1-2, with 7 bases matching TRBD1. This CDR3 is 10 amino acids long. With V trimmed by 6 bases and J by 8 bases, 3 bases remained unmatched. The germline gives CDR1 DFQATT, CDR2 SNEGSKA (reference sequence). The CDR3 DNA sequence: TGCAGTGCGGGGACAGCGGGCTACACCTTC. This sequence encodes CSAGTAGYTF.

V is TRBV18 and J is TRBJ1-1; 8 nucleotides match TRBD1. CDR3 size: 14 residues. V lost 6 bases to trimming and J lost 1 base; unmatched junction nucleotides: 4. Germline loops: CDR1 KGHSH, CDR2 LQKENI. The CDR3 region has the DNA TGTGCCAGCTCGCCCGGACAGGGGAACACTGAAGCTTTCTTT. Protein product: CASSPGQGNTEAFF.

CDR3 in DNA: TGTGCCAGCAGCTGGGAACAGGGAATAAATGAAAAACTGTTTTTT. It specifies CASSWEQGINEKLFF. The chain couples TRBV28 to TRBJ1-4; weak D call: TRBD1 (6 bases). The V gene lost 6 bases and the J gene lost 5 bases, with 16 bases spanning the gap. Germline V lookup: CDR1 MDHEN, CDR2 SYDVKM. CDR3 size: 15 residues.

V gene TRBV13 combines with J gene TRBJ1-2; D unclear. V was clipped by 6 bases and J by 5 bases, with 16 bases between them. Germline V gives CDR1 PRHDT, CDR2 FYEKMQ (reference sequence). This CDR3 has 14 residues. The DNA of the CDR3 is TGTGCCAGCAGGCCACCCAATGCGGGGTATGGCTACACCTTC. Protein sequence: CASRPPNAGYGYTF.

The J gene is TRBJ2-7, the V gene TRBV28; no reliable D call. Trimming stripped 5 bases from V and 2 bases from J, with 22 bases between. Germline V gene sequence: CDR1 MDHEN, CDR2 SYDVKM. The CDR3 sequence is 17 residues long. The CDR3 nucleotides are TGTGCCAGCAGTCCTTTATTCCCGGCAGCAGGTACCTACGAGCAGTACTTC. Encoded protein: CASSPLFPAAGTYEQYF.